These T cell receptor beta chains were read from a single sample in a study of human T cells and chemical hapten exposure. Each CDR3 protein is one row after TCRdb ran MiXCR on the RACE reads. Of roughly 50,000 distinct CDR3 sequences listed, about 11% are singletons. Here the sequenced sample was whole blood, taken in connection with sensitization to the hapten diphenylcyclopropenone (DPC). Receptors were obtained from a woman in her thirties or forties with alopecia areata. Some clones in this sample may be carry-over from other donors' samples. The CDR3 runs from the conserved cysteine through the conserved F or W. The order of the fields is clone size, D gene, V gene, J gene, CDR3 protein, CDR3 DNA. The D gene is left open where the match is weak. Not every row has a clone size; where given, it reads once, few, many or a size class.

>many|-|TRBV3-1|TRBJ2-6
CASSRSGGAVSGANVLTF
TGTGCCAGCAGCCGCAGCGGAGGTGCGGTCTCTGGGGCCAACGTCCTGACTTTC
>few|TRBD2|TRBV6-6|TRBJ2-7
CASSPRTSGAYEQYF
TGTGCCAGCAGCCCCAGGACTAGCGGGGCCTACGAGCAGTACTTC
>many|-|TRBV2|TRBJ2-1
CASSYRRNNEQFF
TGTGCCAGCAGTTATAGGAGAAACAATGAGCAGTTCTTC
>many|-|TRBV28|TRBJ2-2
CASSLRGTGELFF
TGTGCCAGCAGTTTGCGGGGCACCGGGGAGCTGTTTTTT
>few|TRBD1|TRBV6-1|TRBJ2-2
CASRTGQGRTGELFF
TGTGCCAGCAGGACGGGACAGGGGCGAACCGGGGAGCTGTTTTTT
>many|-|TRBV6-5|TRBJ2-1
CASSPASNEQFF
TGTGCCAGCAGCCCGGCTAGTAATGAGCAGTTCTTC
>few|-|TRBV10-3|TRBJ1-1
CAISVRVGTEAFF
TGTGCCATCAGTGTTAGGGTGGGCACTGAAGCTTTCTTT
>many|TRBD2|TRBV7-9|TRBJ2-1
CASSRTSGHNEQFF
TGTGCCAGCAGCCGGACTAGCGGGCACAATGAGCAGTTCTTC
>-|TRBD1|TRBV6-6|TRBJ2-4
CASISGGVKNIQYF
TGTGCCAGCATCTCAGGGGGCGTAAAAAACATTCAGTACTTC
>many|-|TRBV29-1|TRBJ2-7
CSLRDGSRGEQYF
TGCAGCCTTAGAGACGGATCCCGGGGGGAGCAGTACTTC
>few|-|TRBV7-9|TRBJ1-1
CASSIQGTEAFF
TGTGCCAGCAGCATACAGGGTACTGAAGCTTTCTTT
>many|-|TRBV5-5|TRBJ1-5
CASSLLDSNQPQHF
TGTGCCAGCAGCTTGTTGGATAGCAATCAGCCCCAGCATTTT
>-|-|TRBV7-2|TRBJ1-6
CASSRGPLGSPLHF
TGTGCCAGCAGCCGGGGACCCCTTGGGTCACCCCTCCACTTT
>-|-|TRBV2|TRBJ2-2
CASGNSNTGELFF
TGTGCCAGCGGCAACTCGAACACCGGGGAGCTGTTTTTT
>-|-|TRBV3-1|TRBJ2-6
CASSPTGRARSGANVLTF
TGTGCCAGCAGCCCTACCGGCAGGGCCCGCTCTGGGGCCAACGTCCTGACTTTC
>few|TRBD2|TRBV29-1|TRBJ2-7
CSVAGGSYEQYF
TGCAGCGTTGCGGGGGGTTCCTACGAGCAGTACTTC
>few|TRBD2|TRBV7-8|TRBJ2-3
CASSLAGGGPGTDTQYF
TGTGCCAGCAGCTTAGCGGGCGGGGGGCCCGGAACAGATACGCAGTATTTT
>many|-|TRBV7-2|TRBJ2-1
CASSRAGGHRNEQFF
TGTGCCAGCAGCCGAGCCGGGGGGCACAGAAATGAGCAGTTCTTC
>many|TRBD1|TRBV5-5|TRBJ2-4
CASSPGQGRSKNIQYF
TGTGCCAGCAGCCCCGGACAGGGTCGGAGCAAAAACATTCAGTACTTC
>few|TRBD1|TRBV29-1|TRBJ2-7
CSARDRDYSYEQYF
TGCAGCGCTCGGGACAGAGACTACTCCTACGAGCAGTACTTC
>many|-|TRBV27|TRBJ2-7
CASSLSRGYEQYF
TGTGCCAGCAGTTTATCGAGGGGCTACGAGCAGTACTTC
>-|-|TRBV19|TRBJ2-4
CASSSRGLGDIQYF
TGTGCCAGTAGTAGCCGCGGACTGGGGGACATTCAGTACTTC
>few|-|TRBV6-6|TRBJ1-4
CASSRSVTNEKLFF
TGTGCCAGCAGTCGTAGTGTAACTAATGAAAAACTGTTTTTT
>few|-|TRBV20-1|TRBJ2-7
CSATVGGDRVGEQYF
TGCAGTGCTACAGTGGGGGGAGACCGAGTTGGCGAGCAGTACTTC
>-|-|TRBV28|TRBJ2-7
CASSPRQELYEQYF
TGTGCCAGCAGTCCTCGACAGGAACTCTACGAGCAGTACTTC
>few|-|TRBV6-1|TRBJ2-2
CASSEVAGDTGELFF
TGTGCCAGCAGTGAGGTTGCCGGGGACACCGGGGAGCTGTTTTTT
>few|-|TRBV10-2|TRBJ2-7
CASRDGRSHEQYF
TGCGCCAGCAGGGATGGCAGGTCCCACGAGCAGTACTTC
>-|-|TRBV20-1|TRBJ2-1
CSASWRLTYNEQFF
TGCAGTGCTAGTTGGCGACTTACCTACAATGAGCAGTTCTTC
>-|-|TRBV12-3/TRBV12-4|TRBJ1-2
CASSFGGRVDGYTF
TGTGCCAGCAGTTTCGGGGGGCGAGTCGATGGCTACACCTTC
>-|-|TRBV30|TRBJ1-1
CAWSVPPGASAFF
TGTGCCTGGAGTGTACCCCCTGGGGCCTCGGCTTTCTTT
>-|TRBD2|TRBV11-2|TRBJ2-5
CASSLRTGLAGQETQYF
TGTGCCAGCAGCTTACGAACCGGACTAGCGGGCCAAGAGACCCAGTACTTC
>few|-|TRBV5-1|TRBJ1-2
CASSSQGWRRGYTF
TGCGCCAGCAGTTCTCAGGGTTGGCGGCGAGGCTACACCTTC
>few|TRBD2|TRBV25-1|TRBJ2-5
CASSGRPGLAGGRGTQYF
TGTGCCAGCAGTGGACGTCCGGGACTAGCGGGAGGGCGGGGGACCCAGTACTTC
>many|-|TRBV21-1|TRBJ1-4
CASSKVAPYWEKLFF
TGTGCCAGCAGCAAAGTAGCACCCTACTGGGAAAAACTGTTTTTT
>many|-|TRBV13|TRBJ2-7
CASSSRQALFYEQYF
TGTGCCAGCAGCTCCCGACAGGCGCTCTTTTACGAGCAGTACTTC
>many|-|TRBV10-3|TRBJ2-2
CAIRAVLDTAGELFF
TGTGCCATCAGGGCCGTCCTAGATACCGCGGGGGAGCTGTTTTTT
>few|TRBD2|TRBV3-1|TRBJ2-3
CASSQDGGGSGDTQYF
TGTGCCAGCAGCCAAGATGGAGGCGGGAGTGGAGATACGCAGTATTTT
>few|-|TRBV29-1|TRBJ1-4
CSARRTATNEKLFF
TGCAGCGCACGCAGGACAGCAACTAATGAAAAACTGTTTTTT
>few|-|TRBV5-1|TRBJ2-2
CASSLERTNTGELFF
TGCGCCAGCAGCTTGGAGCGAACGAACACCGGGGAGCTGTTTTTT
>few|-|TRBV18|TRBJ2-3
CASSPSRRGADTQYF
TGTGCCAGCTCACCATCCCGCCGTGGGGCAGATACGCAGTATTTT
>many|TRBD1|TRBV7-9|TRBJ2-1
CASSPTGDYNEQFF
TGTGCCAGCAGCCCCACAGGGGACTACAATGAGCAGTTCTTC
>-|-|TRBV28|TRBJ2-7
CASSFYSYEQYF
TGTGCCAGCAGTTTCTACTCCTACGAGCAGTACTTC